This TCR beta chain was recorded in a study of PD-1 blockade in mismatch repair-deficient tumors. Regarding the study as a whole: After pembrolizumab, tumor-resident clones rose rapidly, then generally contracted before radiologic responses.

The table came from immunoSEQ multiplex PCR; TCRdb's copy has only in-frame clones and leaves some out. Counted here are some 48,000 clones, more than 65% occurring once; the ten biggest clones make up more than 8%. In the case of this clone: Its antigen is still unknown.

The CDR3 sequence is 15 residues long. J lost 7 bases, V lost 6 bases, and 11 bases had no gene match. Germline values: CDR1 MNHEY, CDR2 SVGAGI. The chain links TRBV6-5 to TRBJ1-5; 8 positions agree with TRBD1. This sequence was found in an adult with mismatch repair-deficient cancer. The source material was peripheral blood, sampled about 4.5 months after starting pembrolizumab. The CDR3 protein is CASRLTWDRIQPQHF. Written as DNA, the CDR3 is TGTGCCAGCAGACTTACGTGGGACAGGATCCAGCCCCAGCATTTT.